This TCR beta chain is from a study of tumor-infiltrating lymphocytes in glioblastoma multiforme. Study-wide findings and caveats: Unequal TCR RNA per T cell might skew measured clone sizes.

Multiple V-beta primers and a C-beta primer amplified TCRB from RNA. TCRdb used MiXCR to reprocess the multiplex PCR reads, holding one entry per CDR3 protein. The sample carries 12,000 or so distinct CDR3 sequences, around 71% recorded once. In the case of this clonotype: The target antigen is unknown.

Germline values: CDR1 MNHNS, CDR2 SASEGT. The CDR3 spans 15 residues. Sequenced: brain tumor tissue. The chain joins TRBV6-1 to TRBJ2-3; possibly TRBD1 for D (6 bases). The tail of the sequence fits TRBJ2-7 better, so the J call may be wrong. The clonotype was recovered from a male donor with glioblastoma. CDR3 in amino acids: CASRAGTDSADTQYF. The CDR3 nucleotides are TGTGCCAGCAGAGCCGGGACGGACAGCGCAGATACGCAGTACTTC.